This T cell receptor beta chain was sequenced in a study of cytomegalovirus exposure and HLA in healthy donors. The CDR3 length is 16 residues. Trimming removed 6 bases from V and 3 bases from J; junction bases left unmatched: 9. Germline loops: CDR1 SGHNT, CDR2 YENEEA. The PCR employed 60 Vbeta primers together with 13 Jbeta primers. Generated by immunoSEQ multiplex PCR, the TCRdb table keeps only in-frame clones and is missing some. The sample has about 130,000 clones, around 63% seen once. The V and J genes are TRBV11-3 and TRBJ2-3; 10 positions agree with TRBD2. Sequences were obtained from PBMCs. The origin of this receptor is a human donor in good health. Written as DNA, the CDR3 is TGTGCCAGCAGTTTTAGCGGGAGGAGGGGAACAGATACGCAGTATTTT. Amino acid sequence: CASSFSGRRGTDTQYF. The variable domain in full, completed from reference TRBV11-3 and TRBJ2-3, reads EAGVVQSPRYKIIEKKQPVAFWCNPISGHNTLYWYLQNLGQGPELLIRYENEEAVDDSQLPKDRFSAERLKGVDSTLKIQPAELGDSAVYLCASSFSGRRGTDTQYFGPGTRLTVL.